The TCR beta chain described here comes from a study of identical twins. Worth noting for this clonotype: Its specificity is unknown.

Overall study results and limits: Models predicted less out-of-frame TCR alpha sharing in monozygotic twins than was found.

The CDR3 loop spans 14 amino acids. The germline CDR1 and CDR2 sequences are LNHDA and SQIVND (reference sequence). Trimming took 3 bases from V and 5 from J, leaving 13 bases between them. One entry per CDR3 protein results from TCRdb running MiXCR on the 5' RACE reads. Here the sample spans approximately 1.8 million distinct CDR3 sequences, under 35% being singletons. The rearrangement joins TRBV19 to TRBJ1-2; D perhaps matches TRBD1 (6 bases). This clonotype originated in a newborn girl in good health. The sequenced sample was cord blood. The CDR3 region is CASSIGQSPYGYTF. CDR3 DNA: TGTGCCAGTAGTATCGGACAGTCCCCTTATGGCTACACCTTC.